Below, 9 T cell receptor beta chains from the same sample are listed, as sequenced in a study of T-cell reconstitution after alpha-beta-depleted transplantation in children. Unique molecular identifiers tagged the TCRbeta library. TCRdb reprocessed the PCR reads via MiXCR and lists one record per CDR3 protein. This sample carries approximately 640,000 distinct CDR3 sequences, roughly 15% of them seen once, and the ten largest clones take approximately 1%. Sample: PBMCs from the stem cell graft donor, taken from the stem cell graft. The receptors derive from a human donor who donated a stem cell graft to a child with acute myeloid leukemia.

The rearrangement links TRBV6-1 to TRBJ2-6; D may be TRBD1 (6 bases). CDR1 and CDR2 (germline): MNHNS, SASEGT. Deletions cut 5 bases from V and 2 bases from J, with 13 bases between. CDR3 length: 16 amino acids. For the CDR3, the DNA is TGTGCCAGCAGTCAACAGGGTGAGCCTGGGGCCAACGTCCTGACTTTC. Translated, it gives CASSQQGEPGANVLTF.

This clonotype was observed a handful of times. This chain joins TRBV20-1 and TRBJ2-7; D might be TRBD2 (5 bases). In germline, CDR1 is DFQATT, CDR2 SNEGSKA (reference sequence). V shed 7 bases and J shed 0 bases, with 19 bases lying between them. The CDR3 loop spans 15 amino acids. For the CDR3, the DNA is TGCAGTGGCAGAGAGGGCAGGTCTAGCTCCTACGAGCAGTACTTC. The encoded protein is CSGREGRSSSYEQYF.

This clonotype was seen a few times. V is TRBV5-1 and J is TRBJ2-4, with 8 positions matching TRBD1. The CDR3 extends over 14 amino acids. With V trimmed by 5 bases and J by 9 bases, 10 bases remained unmatched. Germline V gene data show CDR1 as SGHRS and CDR2 as YFSETQ. CDR3 nucleotide sequence: TGCGCCAGCAGTCCCGACAGGGGCTTACGCATTCAGTACTTC. As protein: CASSPDRGLRIQYF.

This clonotype was found many times. The CDR3 protein is CSVETGDTYEQYF. CDR3 sequence (DNA): TGCAGCGTTGAGACAGGGGATACCTACGAGCAGTACTTC. The chain carries TRBV29-1 and TRBJ2-7, with 8 bases that match TRBD1. The CDR3 loop spans 13 amino acids. V shed 3 bases, J shed 2 bases, and the junction held 3 bases outside the gene matches. Germline loops: CDR1 SQVTM, CDR2 ANQGSEA.

The chain uses TRBV5-5 and TRBJ1-2; D possibly corresponds to TRBD1 (5 bases). Germline V gene data show CDR1 as SGHKS and CDR2 as YYEKEE (reference sequence). The V end was cut by 4 bases, the J end by 5 bases, with 21 bases between. This CDR3 is 16 amino acids long. CDR3 sequence: CASSPPPGLGTYGYTF. The DNA for the CDR3 is TGTGCCAGCAGCCCTCCTCCGGGCCTCGGGACGTATGGCTACACCTTC.

This clonotype was counted many times. The genes are TRBV27 and TRBJ1-5; the match to TRBD1 covers 7 bases. The CDR3 is 14 amino acids. Germline V CDR1 and CDR2: MNHEY, SMNVEV (reference sequence). V was pared by 5 bases and J by 3 bases, with 4 bases of the junction left unmatched. CDR3 bases: TGTGCCAGCAGTCCCGACAGGGCCAATCAGCCCCAGCATTTT. The encoded protein is CASSPDRANQPQHF.

The chain recombines TRBV12-3 or TRBV12-4 with TRBJ1-1; possibly TRBD1 for D (6 bases). This CDR3 is 14 amino acids long. The germline V and J ends were trimmed by 6 bases and 0 bases, with 11 bases remaining between them. CDR3 in DNA: TGTGCCAGCAGGGGGGGCTTGATGAACACTGAAGCTTTCTTT. It specifies CASRGGLMNTEAFF.

The V call is TRBV21-1, the J call TRBJ2-1; the DNA was not compared with TRBD1, the D call given in the table. TRBV21-1 is shown as a pseudogene. This CDR3 is 14 amino acids long. The CDR3 is CASSRAGSTNEQFF. The CDR3 DNA follows: TGTGCCAGCAGCAGGGCAGGGAGTACCAATGAGCAGTTCTTC.

The chain links TRBV7-7 to TRBJ2-1, with 12 bases lining up with TRBD1. The CDR3 length is 16 residues. Losses at the gene ends were 5 bases for V and 9 bases for J; bases not matched to a gene: 11. Germline V gene data show CDR1 as SSHAT and CDR2 as FNYEAQ (reference sequence). For the CDR3, the DNA is TGTGCCAGCAGCCTAACCCCGGGACAGGGGGCTTTTGAGCAGTTCTTC. Protein sequence: CASSLTPGQGAFEQFF.